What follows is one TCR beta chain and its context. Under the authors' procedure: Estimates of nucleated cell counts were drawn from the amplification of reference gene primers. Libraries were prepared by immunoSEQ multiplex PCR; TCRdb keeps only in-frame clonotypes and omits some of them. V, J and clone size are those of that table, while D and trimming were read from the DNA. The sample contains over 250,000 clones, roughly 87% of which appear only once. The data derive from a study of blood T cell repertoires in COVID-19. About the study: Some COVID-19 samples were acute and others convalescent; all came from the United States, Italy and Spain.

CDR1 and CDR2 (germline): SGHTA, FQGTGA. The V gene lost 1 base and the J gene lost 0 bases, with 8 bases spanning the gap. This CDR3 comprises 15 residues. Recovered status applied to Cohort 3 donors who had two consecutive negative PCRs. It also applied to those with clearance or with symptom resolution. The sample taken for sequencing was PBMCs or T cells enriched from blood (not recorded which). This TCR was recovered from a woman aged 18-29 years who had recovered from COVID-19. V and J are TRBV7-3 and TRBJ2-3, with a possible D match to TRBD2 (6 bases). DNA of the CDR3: TGTGCCAGCAGCTTAAGGCGGGAAAGCACAGATACGCAGTATTTT. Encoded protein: CASSLRRESTDTQYF.